Described below is a single TCR beta chain sequence and its context. Antigen specificity is unknown. The data were taken from a study of cytomegalovirus exposure and HLA in healthy donors. About the study: The early release's HLA-typed donors yielded about 85 million unique TCRs.

Trimming removed 6 bases at V and 6 bases at J, with 18 bases between. Germline V gives CDR1 MNHEY, CDR2 SVGAGI. The CDR3 is 14 residues long. This PCR relied on a set of 60 Vbeta primers and 13 Jbeta primers. Measured with immunoSEQ multiplex PCR; TCRdb has only the in-frame clones, and not every one. This sample has 170,000 or so clones, with roughly 80% found just once. Broader study findings: Most sequenced TCRs were rare (though some public TCRs occurred in many donors).

This TCR derives from a male donor in good health and CMV-seropositive. This chain joins TRBV6-5 and TRBJ2-7, with a possible D match to TRBD2 (5 bases). The sample was PBMCs. The CDR3 is CASRPPGNPSEQYF. In nucleotides, the CDR3 is TGTGCCAGCAGGCCCCCCGGGAACCCCTCCGAGCAGTACTTC.